This TCR beta chain appears in the sequencing data of a study of T cells in Graves' hyperthyroidism and ophthalmopathy (dated 2019 in TCRdb). General notes on the study: Peripheral blood was collected at initial diagnosis, before any treatment. Thyroid tissue and blood T-cell repertoires from roughly six Graves' hyperthyroidism patients were also compared in the study. TCR Vbeta CDR3 sequencing of roughly 140 peripheral blood samples (roughly 41 ophthalmopathy, 75 hyperthyroidism and about 17 progressor patients) is reported in the paper. TCR V-J signatures able to tell the groups apart were searched for in a discovery cohort of 95 or so patients, of whom more than 40 had Graves' ophthalmopathy and 55 to 60 had stable Graves' hyperthyroidism. After blood sampling, hyperthyroidism patients were treated with methimazole at a starting dose of 30 mg daily, and ophthalmopathy patients were treated with high-dose intravenous methylprednisolone. An independent validation cohort of under 20 hyperthyroidism patients and about 15 patients who later progressed to ophthalmopathy tested prospective prediction of ophthalmopathy. For training and testing, the 100 or so patients in the discovery cohort were randomly divided in a 7:3 ratio.

The CDR3 spans 16 residues, from the cysteine through the phenylalanine. The only DNA kept is the CDR3, 48 bases in frame from the first base. CDR1 and CDR2 are read off the germline V gene (reference sequence) as WNHNN and SYGVQD. Trimming takes 5 bases from V and 0 bases from J, and the germline ends sit 14 bases apart. The sample holds a few counts of this clonotype. It has no known antigen specificity. No much larger clone is present one base from it, and per-base qualities are unavailable. Ophthalmopathy patients had moderately to severely active disease, Clinical Activity Score of at least 3, NOSPECS grade of at least 4, and duration under 3 months. Patients with uncontrolled infections, other autoimmune diseases, pregnancy or lactation were excluded. Diagnoses relied on clinical symptoms, serum thyroxine and TRAb, thyroid ultrasound and orbital computed tomography. Ficoll-Paque density gradient centrifugation was used to isolate PBMCs from 10 ml of fresh peripheral blood. Total RNA was extracted with Trizol reagent, and quality was checked on an Agilent 2100 Bioanalyzer.

The TCR beta CDR3 regions were amplified from RNA transcripts. The TCR CDR3 was subjected to a first round of RT-PCR using the HTBI primer set and the Qiagen OneStep RT-PCR kit. A second multiplex PCR round built the libraries, followed by size selection and purification. The libraries were sequenced on an Illumina HiSeq2000 using paired-end 100 bp reads. The paper's data handling went like this. SOAPnuke was used to process the raw data, removing reads that contained adapters or uncalled bases, had a mean Phred below 15, or lacked an exact match to the constant primer or identifier. COPE v1.2.5 was used to merge the high-quality paired reads, and each unique nucleotide sequence was defined as a clonotype. MiTCR v1.1 was used to align clonotypes to the IMGT TRBV, TRBD and TRBJ reference segments. Analysis was restricted to V-J combinations with a frequency above 0.0001, which covered roughly 99% of repertoires. The TCS score was defined as F50 (clonal expansion) divided by E x V (chaos), with BLOSUM62-based TCRdist calculated between CDR3 peptides within each V-J. Welch's t-statistics and random forest reduced just over 500 V-J features to 13, which were used in a naive Bayes classifier (R e1071). The raw public data were reprocessed by TCRdb itself: fastp quality trimming at Q25, MiXCR clonotype calling, in-frame beta chains only. A single entry per CDR3 protein holds the most common genes and DNA from its merged rows. Here the V and J calls rest on TCRdb's processing, not on the authors' analysis. This sample is represented by roughly 500,000 distinct CDR3 sequences; 15% to 20% of them were singletons. The top ten hold approximately 32% of the sample.

General conclusions and limits of the study: Most expanded thyroid clonotypes (frequency above 0.001) were also detected in blood, suggesting blood repertoires may reflect thyroid immune responses. In validation, progression to ophthalmopathy was predicted by the model with nearly 71% sensitivity and roughly 76% specificity, a median of roughly 6 months before onset. No statistical method was used to set the sample size in advance, and investigators knew the group allocation. A 13 V-J signature model separated ophthalmopathy from stable hyperthyroidism, with just over 85% sensitivity and 81.08% specificity in cross-validation and 80%/75% in testing.

Sequencing was carried out using blood. This receptor was identified in a woman in her twenties or thirties with Graves' ophthalmopathy. The rearranged segments are TRBV10-1 and TRBJ1-5; the D region possibly corresponds to TRBD1 (5 bases align). The CDR3 sequence is CASSTSGTDSNQPQHF. The sequence in DNA is TGCGCCAGCAGTACCTCCGGGACGGATAGCAATCAGCCCCAGCATTTT.